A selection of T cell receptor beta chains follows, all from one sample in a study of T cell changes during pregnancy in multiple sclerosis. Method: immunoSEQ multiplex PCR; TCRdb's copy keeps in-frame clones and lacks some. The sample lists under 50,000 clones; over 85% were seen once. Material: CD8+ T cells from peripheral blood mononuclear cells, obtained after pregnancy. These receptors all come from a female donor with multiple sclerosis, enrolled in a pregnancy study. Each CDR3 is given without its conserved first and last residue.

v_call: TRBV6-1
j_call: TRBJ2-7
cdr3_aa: ASSESGVTSGRAYEQY

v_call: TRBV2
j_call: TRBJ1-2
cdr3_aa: ASISVARGYT

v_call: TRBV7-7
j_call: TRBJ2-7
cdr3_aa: ASSLEASGNYEQY

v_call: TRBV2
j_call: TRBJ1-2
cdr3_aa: ASSELPSGTASYGYT

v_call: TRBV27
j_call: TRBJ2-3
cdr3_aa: ASSPPGDSTDTQY

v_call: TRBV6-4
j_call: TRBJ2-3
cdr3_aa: ASSRTSGSLGDTQY

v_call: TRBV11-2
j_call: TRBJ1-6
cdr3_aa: ASSYSTGTASPLH

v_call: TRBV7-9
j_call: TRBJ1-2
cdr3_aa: ASSLDFLDGYT

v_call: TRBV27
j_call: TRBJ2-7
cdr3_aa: ASSLFGGDEQY

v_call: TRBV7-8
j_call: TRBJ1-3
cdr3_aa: ASSLAGTRAGNTIY

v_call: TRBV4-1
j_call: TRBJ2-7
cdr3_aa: ASSQGGDYEQY

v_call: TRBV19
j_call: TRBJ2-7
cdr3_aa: ASSSPRDRSIYEQY

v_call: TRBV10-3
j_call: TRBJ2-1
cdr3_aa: AISPTGGRGDEQF

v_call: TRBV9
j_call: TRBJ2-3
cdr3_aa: ASSPSGGVTDTQY

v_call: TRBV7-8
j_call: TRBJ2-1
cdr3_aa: ASSPPGTSKNEQF

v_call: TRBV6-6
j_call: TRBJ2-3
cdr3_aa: ASCTSDTQY

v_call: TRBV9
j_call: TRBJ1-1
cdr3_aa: ASSFDGAVNTEAF

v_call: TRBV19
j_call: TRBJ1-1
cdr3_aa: ASIPGGVTEAF

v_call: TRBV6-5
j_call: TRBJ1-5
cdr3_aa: ASSPGGGQPQH

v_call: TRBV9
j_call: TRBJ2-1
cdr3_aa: ASSVVGQGLSNEQF

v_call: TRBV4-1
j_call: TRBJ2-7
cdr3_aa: ASSQGATGVSFRDEQY

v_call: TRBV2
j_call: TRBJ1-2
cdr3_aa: ASRGRTGPGYT

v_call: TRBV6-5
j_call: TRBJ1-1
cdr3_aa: ATSPGVTEAF

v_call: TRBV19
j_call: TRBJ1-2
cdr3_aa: ASSIDPGQDYGYT

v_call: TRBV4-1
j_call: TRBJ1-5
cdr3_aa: ASSQVQGGNQPQH

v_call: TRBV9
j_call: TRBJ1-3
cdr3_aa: ASSLHSSGNTIY

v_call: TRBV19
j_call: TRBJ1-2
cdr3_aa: ASKDRGPRNYGYT

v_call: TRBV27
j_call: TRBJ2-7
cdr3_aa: ASSSPRFPSYEQY

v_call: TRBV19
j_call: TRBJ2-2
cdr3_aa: ASSNVAVAGELF

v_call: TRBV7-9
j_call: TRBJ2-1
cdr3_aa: ASSLRDIYEQF

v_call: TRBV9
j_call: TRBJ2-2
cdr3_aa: ASSVPRDRSNTGELF

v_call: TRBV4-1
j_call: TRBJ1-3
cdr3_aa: ASSQDSSGNTIY

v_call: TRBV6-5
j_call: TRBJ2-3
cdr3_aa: ASIPLGADTQY

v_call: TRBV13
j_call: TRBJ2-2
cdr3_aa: ASRGSWTGELF

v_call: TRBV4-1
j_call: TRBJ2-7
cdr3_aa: ASSQAPGYEQY

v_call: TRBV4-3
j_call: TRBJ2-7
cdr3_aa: ASSQKGRHEQY

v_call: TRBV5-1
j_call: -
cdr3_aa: ASSLTGQPSYEQY

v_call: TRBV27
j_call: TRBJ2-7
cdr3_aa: ASSPNGDRLVGSEQY

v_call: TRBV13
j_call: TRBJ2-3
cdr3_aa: ASSLRRASGATDTQY

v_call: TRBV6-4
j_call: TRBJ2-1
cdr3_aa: ASSDGTYNEQF

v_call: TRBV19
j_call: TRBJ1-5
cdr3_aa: ASSIQGPDQPQH

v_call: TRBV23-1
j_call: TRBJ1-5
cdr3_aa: ASSQSYVRARNQPQH

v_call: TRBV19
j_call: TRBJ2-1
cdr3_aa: ASRDRTSGTQFHEQF

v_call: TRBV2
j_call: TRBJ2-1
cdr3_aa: ASSVTTSGSIDEQF

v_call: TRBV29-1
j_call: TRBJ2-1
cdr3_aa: SVRVAGTEQF

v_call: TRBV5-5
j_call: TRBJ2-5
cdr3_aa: ASSLVFLMRGQETQY

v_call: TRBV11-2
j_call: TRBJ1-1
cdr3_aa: ASSLGHRGRNTEAF

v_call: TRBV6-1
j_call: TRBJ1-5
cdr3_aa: ASQTNSPHQPQH

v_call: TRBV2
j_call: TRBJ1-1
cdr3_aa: ASSETGTEAF

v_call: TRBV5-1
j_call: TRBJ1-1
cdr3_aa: ASSWTGQNTEAF

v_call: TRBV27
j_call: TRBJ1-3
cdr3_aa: ASSLGASSGNTIY

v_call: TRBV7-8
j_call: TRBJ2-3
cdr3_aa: ASSESGAGRGGTDTQY

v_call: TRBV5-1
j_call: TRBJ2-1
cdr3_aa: ASSPGTEGDEQF